The T cell receptor beta chain described here comes from a study of CD8 T cells in ankylosing spondylitis (dated 2017 in TCRdb). For the wider study: T cell receptor beta repertoires were profiled in healthy donors and ankylosing spondylitis patients so that disease-linked TCR variants could be found. The whole study cohort included 85 to 120 healthy donors and 25 ankylosing spondylitis patients. Peripheral blood samples were taken, and synovial fluid was additionally collected from ankylosing spondylitis patients.

The sequencing machine was an Illumina HiSeq 2500. Quantitative 5'-RACE with molecular barcodes was used to prepare TCR beta libraries. Concerning the study's data processing: Disease-linked TCR variants were identified with a new computational method built on a probabilistic model of VDJ rearrangement. The public reads were run again by TCRdb, first through fastp at Q25 and then through MiXCR, and only productive beta chains were kept. Rows merge per CDR3 protein into single entries with the most common DNA and genes. The V and J calls follow TCRdb's processing rather than the paper's. The sample table holds 150,000 or so distinct CDR3 sequences, of which 9.8% were seen once. The top ten hold over 13% of the sample. A remark on this clonotype: The clone's antigen remains unknown. Qualities for individual bases were not recorded, and no much larger clone is one base off.

The CDR3 contains 19 residues, cysteine and phenylalanine counted. Only the CDR3 region is kept as DNA, spanning 57 bases read in frame from base 1. From a lookup of the germline V gene (reference sequence), CDR1 and CDR2 are LNHDA and SQIVND. The trim is 3 bases for V and 3 bases for J, with a gap of 26 bases between the germline ends. What the study reported, not specific to this receptor: According to the report, matched synovial fluid samples from ankylosing spondylitis patients were significantly enriched for the disease-linked clones. The disease-linked clones showed a CD8+ phenotype and occurred at relatively low frequencies in peripheral blood. Blood from ankylosing spondylitis patients appeared to be characterized by a TCR beta motif composed of under 10 highly homologous amino acid variants. Some motif variants had previously been reported in the synovial fluid and blood of reactive arthritis patients, which suggests shared mechanisms of disease initiation.

The sequenced material came from blood, either unsorted or a sorted T cell fraction (not recorded which). The source is a female donor with ankylosing spondylitis or in good health (not recorded which). The V and J genes are TRBV19 and TRBJ1-2; perhaps TRBD1 is the D gene, with 5 bases matching. The sequenced DNA: TGTGCCAGTAGTATTAAGATCGGGGCCCGCCGCGATTTGGACTATGGCTACACCTTC. Its translation reads: CASSIKIGARRDLDYGYTF. The CDR3, completed at both ends by the reference TRBV19 and TRBJ1-2 genes, gives the full variable domain DGGITQSPKYLFRKEGQNVTLSCEQNLNHDAMYWYRQDPGQGLRLIYYSQIVNDFQKGDIAEGYSVSREKKESFPLTVTSAQKNPTAFYLCASSIKIGARRDLDYGYTFGSGTRLTVV.